Here is one T cell receptor beta chain with its context. Its target is unknown. Germline loops: CDR1 SGHRS, CDR2 YFSETQ. The V end lost 4 bases, the J end lost 0 bases, and 14 bases lay between the germline ends. This CDR3 is built from 16 residues. The PCR contained 60 Vbeta and 13 Jbeta primers. The data were produced by immunoSEQ multiplex PCR, yet TCRdb's version contains in-frame clones alone and is incomplete. This table holds roughly 180,000 clones, about four fifths found once. This sample is drawn from a study of cytomegalovirus exposure and HLA in healthy donors. Overall study findings and caveats: The study designated 150 or so TCR beta chains cytomegalovirus-associated. Later analysis identified a missense DCLRE1C variant that was linked to TCR beta V- and J-gene trimming. The authors considered a cluster of highly shared sequence variants likely to be a sequencing artifact. Most of the CMV-associated TCR beta chains (in a later analysis) appeared to be HLA-restricted.

Sequencing was performed on PBMCs. This clonotype was obtained from a male donor in good health and CMV-seronegative. This chain joins TRBV5-1 and TRBJ1-5, with D possibly TRBD1 on 6 matching bases. In DNA form, the CDR3 reads TGCGCCAGCAGCCTTGGGGGGGCGAATAGCAATCAGCCCCAGCATTTT. Protein product: CASSLGGANSNQPQHF.